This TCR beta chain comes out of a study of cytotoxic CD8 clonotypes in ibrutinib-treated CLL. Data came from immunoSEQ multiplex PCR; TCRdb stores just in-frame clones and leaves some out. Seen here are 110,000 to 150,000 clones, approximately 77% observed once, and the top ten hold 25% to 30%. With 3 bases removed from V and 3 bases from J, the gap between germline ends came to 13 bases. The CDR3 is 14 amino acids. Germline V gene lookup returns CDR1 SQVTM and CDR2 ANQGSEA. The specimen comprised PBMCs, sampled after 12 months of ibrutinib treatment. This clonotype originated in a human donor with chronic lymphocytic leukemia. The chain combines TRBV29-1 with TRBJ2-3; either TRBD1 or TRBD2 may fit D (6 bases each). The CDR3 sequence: CSVERWGATDTQYF. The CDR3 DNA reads TGCAGCGTTGAGAGGTGGGGGGCGACAGATACGCAGTATTTT.